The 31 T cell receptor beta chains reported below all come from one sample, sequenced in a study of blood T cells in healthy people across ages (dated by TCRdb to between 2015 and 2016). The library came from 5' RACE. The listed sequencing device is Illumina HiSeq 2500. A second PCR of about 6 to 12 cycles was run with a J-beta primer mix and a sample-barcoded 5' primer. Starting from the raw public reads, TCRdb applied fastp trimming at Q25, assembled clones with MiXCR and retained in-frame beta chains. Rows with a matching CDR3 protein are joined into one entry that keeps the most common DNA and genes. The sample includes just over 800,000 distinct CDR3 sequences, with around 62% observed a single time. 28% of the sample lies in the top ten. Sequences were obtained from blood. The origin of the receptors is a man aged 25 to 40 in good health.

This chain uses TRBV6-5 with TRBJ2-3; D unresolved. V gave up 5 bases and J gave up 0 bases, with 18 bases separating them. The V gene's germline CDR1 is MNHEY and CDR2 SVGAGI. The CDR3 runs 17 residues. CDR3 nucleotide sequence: TGTGCCAGCAGTCACAACCTATTCTCACCTAGCACAGATACGCAGTATTTT. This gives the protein CASSHNLFSPSTDTQYF.

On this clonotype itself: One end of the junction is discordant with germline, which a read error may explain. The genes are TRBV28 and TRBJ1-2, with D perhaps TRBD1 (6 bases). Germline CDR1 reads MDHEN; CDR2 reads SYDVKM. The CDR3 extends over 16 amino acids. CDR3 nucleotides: TGTGCCATCAGTCCGGGGGCCTACGGGGGGAACTATGGCTACACCTTC. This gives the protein CAISPGAYGGNYGYTF.

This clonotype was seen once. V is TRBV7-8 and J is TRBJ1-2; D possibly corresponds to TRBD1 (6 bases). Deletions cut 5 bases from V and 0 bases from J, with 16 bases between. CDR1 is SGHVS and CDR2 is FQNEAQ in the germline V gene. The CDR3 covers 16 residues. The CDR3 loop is CASSPYGQLSNYGYTF. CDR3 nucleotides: TGTGCCAGCAGCCCTTATGGACAGCTCTCTAACTATGGCTACACCTTC.

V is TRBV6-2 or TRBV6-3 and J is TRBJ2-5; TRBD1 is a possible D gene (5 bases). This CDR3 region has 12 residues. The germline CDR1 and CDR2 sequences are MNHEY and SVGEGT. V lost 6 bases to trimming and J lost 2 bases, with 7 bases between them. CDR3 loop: CASRRQQETQYF. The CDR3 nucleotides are TGTGCCAGCAGAAGACAGCAAGAGACCCAGTACTTC.

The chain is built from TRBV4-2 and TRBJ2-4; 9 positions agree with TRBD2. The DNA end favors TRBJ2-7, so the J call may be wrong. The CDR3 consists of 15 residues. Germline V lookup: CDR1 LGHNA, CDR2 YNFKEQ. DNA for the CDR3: TGTGCCAGCAGCCACGGGGTAGCGGGGGTAAACGAGCAGTACTTC. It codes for CASSHGVAGVNEQYF.

CDR3 protein: CASSQIGAFIEETQYF. CDR3 nucleotides: TGTGCCAGCAGCCAAATAGGGGCATTTATAGAAGAGACCCAGTACTTC. The gene calls are TRBV3-1 and TRBJ2-5; tentatively, D is TRBD1 (5 bases). Trimming took off 2 bases at V and 3 bases at J, with 16 bases between the two ends. The CDR3 covers 16 residues. Germline lookup yields CDR1 LGHDT and CDR2 YNNKEL (reference sequence).

CDR3 protein: CSATLTANYGYTF. The CDR3 region has the DNA TGCAGTGCTACCTTGACGGCAAACTATGGCTACACCTTC. The rearrangement joins TRBV20-1 to TRBJ1-2; D gene ambiguous. Looked up from germline, CDR1 is DFQATT and CDR2 is SNEGSKA (reference sequence). This CDR3 is 13 amino acids long. Trimming took 4 bases from V and 2 from J, leaving 11 bases between them.

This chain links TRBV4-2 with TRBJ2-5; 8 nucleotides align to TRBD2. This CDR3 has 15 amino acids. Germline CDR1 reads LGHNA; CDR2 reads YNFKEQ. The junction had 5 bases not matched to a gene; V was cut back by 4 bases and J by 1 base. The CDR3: CASSLLAVGQETQYF. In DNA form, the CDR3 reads TGTGCCAGCAGCCTACTAGCGGTCGGCCAAGAGACCCAGTACTTC.

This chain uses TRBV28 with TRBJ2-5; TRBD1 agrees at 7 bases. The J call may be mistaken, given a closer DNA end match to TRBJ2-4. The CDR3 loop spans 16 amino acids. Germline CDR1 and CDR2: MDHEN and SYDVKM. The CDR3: CASSLYRGPPGNIQYF. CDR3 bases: TGTGCCAGCAGTTTATACAGGGGTCCGCCCGGAAACATTCAGTACTTC.

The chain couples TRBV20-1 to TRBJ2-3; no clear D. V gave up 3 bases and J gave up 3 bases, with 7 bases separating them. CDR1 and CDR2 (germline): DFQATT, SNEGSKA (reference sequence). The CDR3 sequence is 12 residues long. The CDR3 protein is CSASEATDTQYF. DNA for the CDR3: TGCAGTGCTAGCGAAGCGACAGATACGCAGTATTTT.

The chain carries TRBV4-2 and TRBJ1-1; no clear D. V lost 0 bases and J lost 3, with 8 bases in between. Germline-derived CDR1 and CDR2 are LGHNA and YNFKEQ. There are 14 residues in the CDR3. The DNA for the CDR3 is TGTGCCAGCAGCCAAGAGGTCCAGGACACTGAAGCTTTCTTT. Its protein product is CASSQEVQDTEAFF.

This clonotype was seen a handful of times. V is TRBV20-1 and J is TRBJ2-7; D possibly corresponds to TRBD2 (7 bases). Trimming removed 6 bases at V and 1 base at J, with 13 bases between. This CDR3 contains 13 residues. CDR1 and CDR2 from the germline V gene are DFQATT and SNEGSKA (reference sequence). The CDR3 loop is CSAPGGQSYEQYF. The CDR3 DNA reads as TGCAGTGCCCCGGGGGGCCAATCCTACGAGCAGTACTTC.

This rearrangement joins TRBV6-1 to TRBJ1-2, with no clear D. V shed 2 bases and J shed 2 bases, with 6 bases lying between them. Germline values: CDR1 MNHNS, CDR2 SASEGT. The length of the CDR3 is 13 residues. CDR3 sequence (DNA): TGTGCCAGCAGTGAAACAGACAACTATGGCTACACCTTC. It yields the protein CASSETDNYGYTF.

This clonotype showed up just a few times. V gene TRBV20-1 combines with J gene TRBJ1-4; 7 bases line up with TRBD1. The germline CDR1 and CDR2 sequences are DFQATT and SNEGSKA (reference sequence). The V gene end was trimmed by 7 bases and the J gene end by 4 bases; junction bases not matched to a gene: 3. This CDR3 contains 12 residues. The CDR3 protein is CSVRGGNEKLFF. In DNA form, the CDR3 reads TGCAGTGTCAGGGGGGGTAATGAAAAACTGTTTTTT.

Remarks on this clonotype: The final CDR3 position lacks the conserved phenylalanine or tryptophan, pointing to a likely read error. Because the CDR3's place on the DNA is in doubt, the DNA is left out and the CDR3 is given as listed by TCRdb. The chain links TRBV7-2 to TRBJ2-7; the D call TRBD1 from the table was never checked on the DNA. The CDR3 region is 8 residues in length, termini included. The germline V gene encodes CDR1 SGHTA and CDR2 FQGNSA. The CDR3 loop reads CASSATVT.

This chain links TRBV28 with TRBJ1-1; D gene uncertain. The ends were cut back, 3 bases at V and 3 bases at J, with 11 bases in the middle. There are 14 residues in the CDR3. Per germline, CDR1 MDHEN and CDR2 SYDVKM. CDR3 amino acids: CASSLELGYTEAFF. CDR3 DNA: TGTGCCAGCAGTTTGGAACTGGGCTACACTGAAGCTTTCTTT. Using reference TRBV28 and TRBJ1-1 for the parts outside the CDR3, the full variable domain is DVKVTQSSRYLVKRTGEKVFLECVQDMDHENMFWYRQDPGLGLRLIYFSYDVKMKEKGDIPEGYSVSREKKERFSLILESASTNQTSMYLCASSLELGYTEAFFGQGTRLTVV.

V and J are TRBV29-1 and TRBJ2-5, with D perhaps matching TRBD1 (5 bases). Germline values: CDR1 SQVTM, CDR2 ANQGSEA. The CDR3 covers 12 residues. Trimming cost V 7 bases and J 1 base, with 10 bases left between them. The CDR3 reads CSAGQAQETQYF. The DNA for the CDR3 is TGCAGCGCAGGACAAGCCCAAGAGACCCAGTACTTC.

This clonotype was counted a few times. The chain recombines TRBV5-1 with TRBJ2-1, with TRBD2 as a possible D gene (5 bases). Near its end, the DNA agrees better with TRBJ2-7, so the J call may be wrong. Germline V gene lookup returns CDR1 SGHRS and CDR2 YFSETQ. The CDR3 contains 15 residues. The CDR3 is CASSSFGPGYNEQYF. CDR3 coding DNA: TGCGCCAGCAGCTCCTTTGGCCCGGGGTACAATGAGCAGTACTTC.

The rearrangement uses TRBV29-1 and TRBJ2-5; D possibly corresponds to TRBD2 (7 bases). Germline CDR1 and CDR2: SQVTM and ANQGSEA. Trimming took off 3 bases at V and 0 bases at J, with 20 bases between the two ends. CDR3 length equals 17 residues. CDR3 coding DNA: TGCAGCGTTGAGGGGGGGTACAGGGCCCGGTACCAAGAGACCCAGTACTTC. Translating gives CSVEGGYRARYQETQYF.

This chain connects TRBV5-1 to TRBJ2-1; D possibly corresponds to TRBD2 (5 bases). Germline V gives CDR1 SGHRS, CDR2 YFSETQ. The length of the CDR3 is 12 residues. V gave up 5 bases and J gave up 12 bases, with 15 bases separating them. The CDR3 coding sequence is TGCGCCAGCAGGGGTGGGGAGTATTGGCAGTTCTTC. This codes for CASRGGEYWQFF.

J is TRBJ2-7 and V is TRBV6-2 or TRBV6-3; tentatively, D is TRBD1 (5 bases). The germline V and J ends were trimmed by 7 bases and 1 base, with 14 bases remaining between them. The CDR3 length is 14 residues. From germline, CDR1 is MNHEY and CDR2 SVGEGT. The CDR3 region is CASNTNRKSYEQYF. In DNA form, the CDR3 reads TGTGCCAGCAACACCAACAGGAAGTCCTACGAGCAGTACTTC.

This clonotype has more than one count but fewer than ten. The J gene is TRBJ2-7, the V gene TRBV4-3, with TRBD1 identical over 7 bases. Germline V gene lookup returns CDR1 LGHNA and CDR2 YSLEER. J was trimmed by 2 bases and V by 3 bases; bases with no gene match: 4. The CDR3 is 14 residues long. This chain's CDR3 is CASSQETGTYEQYF. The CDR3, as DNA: TGCGCCAGCAGCCAGGAGACAGGGACCTACGAGCAGTACTTC.

CDR3: CASSLEVKGGTYEQYF. CDR3 DNA: TGTGCCAGCAGCTTAGAGGTCAAAGGGGGCACCTACGAGCAGTACTTC. The rearrangement joins TRBV7-8 to TRBJ2-7, with TRBD1 matching 7 bases. The CDR3 covers 16 residues. After removal of 1 base from V and 2 bases from J, the junction contained 8 bases not matched to a gene. Germline CDR1 SGHVS, CDR2 FQNEAQ.

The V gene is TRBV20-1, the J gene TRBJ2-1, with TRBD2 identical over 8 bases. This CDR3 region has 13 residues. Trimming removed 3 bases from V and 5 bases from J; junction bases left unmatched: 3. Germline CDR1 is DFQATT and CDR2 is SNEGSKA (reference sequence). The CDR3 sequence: CSASEREHNEQFF. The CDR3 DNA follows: TGCAGTGCTAGTGAGCGGGAGCACAATGAGCAGTTCTTC.

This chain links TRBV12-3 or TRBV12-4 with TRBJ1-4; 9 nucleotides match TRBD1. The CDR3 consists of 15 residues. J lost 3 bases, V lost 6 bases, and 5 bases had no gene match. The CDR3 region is CASRLQGASNEKLFF. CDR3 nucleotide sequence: TGTGCCAGCAGGTTACAGGGGGCATCTAATGAAAAACTGTTTTTT.

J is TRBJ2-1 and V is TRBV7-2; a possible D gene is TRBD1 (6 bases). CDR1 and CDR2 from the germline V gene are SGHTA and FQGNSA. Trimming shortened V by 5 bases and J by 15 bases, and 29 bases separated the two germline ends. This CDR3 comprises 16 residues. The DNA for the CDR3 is TGTGCCAGCAGCCAAAAAACCGGGACCCAGGCTTTAGGGGGGTTCTTC. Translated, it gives CASSQKTGTQALGGFF.

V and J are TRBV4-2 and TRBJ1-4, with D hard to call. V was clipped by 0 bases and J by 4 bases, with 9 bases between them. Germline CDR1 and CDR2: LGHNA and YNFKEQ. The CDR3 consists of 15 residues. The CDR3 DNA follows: TGTGCCAGCAGCCAAGAGCGGGCCGATAATGAAAAACTGTTTTTT. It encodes CASSQERADNEKLFF.

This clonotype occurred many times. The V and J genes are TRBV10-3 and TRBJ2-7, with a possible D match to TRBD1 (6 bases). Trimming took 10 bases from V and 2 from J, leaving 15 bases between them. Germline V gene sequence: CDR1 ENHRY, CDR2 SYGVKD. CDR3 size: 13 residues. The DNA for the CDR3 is TGTGCCACCCAGCCGGGACAAACCTACGAGCAGTACTTC. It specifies CATQPGQTYEQYF.

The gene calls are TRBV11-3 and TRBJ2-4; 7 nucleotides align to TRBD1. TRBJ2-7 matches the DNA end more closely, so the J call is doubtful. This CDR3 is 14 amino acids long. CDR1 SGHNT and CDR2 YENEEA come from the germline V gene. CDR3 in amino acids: CASRADRRNYEQYF. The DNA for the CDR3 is TGTGCCAGCAGGGCGGACAGGAGGAATTACGAGCAGTACTTC.

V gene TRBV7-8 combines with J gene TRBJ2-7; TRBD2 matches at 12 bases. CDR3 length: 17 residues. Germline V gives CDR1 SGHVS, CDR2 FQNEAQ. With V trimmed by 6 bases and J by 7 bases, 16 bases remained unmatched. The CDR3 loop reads CASSRTTSGGFYNEQYF. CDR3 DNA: TGTGCCAGCAGTCGTACGACTAGCGGGGGCTTTTACAATGAGCAGTACTTC. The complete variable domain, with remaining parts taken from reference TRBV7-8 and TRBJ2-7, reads GAGVSQSPRYKVAKRGQDVALRCDPISGHVSLFWYQQALGQGPEFLTYFQNEAQLDKSGLPSDRFFAERPEGSVSTLKIQRTQQEDSAVYLCASSRTTSGGFYNEQYFGPGTRLTVT.

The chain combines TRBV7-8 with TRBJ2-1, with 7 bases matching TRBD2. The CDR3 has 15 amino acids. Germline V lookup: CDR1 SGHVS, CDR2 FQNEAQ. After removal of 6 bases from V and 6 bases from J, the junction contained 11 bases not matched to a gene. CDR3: CASRESGLFLNEQFF. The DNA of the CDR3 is TGTGCCAGCAGAGAATCGGGACTATTTCTCAATGAGCAGTTCTTC.